This TCR beta chain is from a study of cytomegalovirus exposure and HLA in healthy donors. Study-level background: A subsequent analysis stated that the 120 or so validation repertoires were run on the same platform as the roughly 670 first-cohort repertoires.

Profiling relied on immunoSEQ multiplex PCR, and the TCRdb table lists in-frame clones only, not all of them. The sample holds 250,000 to 400,000 clones, approximately 88% seen once. About this clone itself: Its antigen remains unknown.

The CDR3 covers 16 residues. The V gene end was trimmed by 1 base and the J gene end by 6 bases; junction bases not matched to a gene: 10. Germline assignment: CDR1 SGHNT and CDR2 YYREEE (reference sequence). Study-level findings and limits: Rare TCR sequences dominated, though some public TCRs recurred in many donors.

Sequencing was performed on PBMCs. The rearrangement joins TRBV5-4 to TRBJ2-3; 8 bases match TRBD2. The clonotype originates from a man aged 30 to 45 in good health and CMV-seronegative. The CDR3 DNA follows: TGTGCCAGCAGCTTGTCGCCGGGACTAGTGCTTGATACGCAGTATTTT. Its translation is CASSLSPGLVLDTQYF.